The 5 T cell receptor beta chains listed next were all sequenced from one sample in a study of T cell responses to AZD1222 COVID-19 vaccine. Sequencing was performed with immunoSEQ multiplex PCR; in TCRdb, only in-frame clones are kept and a portion is missing. The profile shows about 83,000 clones, roughly 82% of them singletons. Sequencing used peripheral blood, obtained on day 0 of AZD1222 vaccination. These receptors were taken from an adult in good health.

The chain has TRBV28 and TRBJ2-1; 8 nucleotides line up with TRBD2. Germline V gene data show CDR1 as MDHEN and CDR2 as SYDVKM. There are 14 residues in the CDR3. J was trimmed by 6 bases and V by 8 bases; bases with no gene match: 9. The CDR3 is CASGRGGGPNEQFF. CDR3 nucleotides: TGTGCCAGCGGCCGGGGCGGGGGGCCCAATGAGCAGTTCTTC.

This clone was seen only once. The J gene is TRBJ1-1, the V gene TRBV19; tentative D call: TRBD1 (5 bases). The CDR3 sequence is 14 residues long. V dropped 2 bases and J dropped 0 bases, with 7 bases sitting between them. Germline V gene sequence: CDR1 LNHDA, CDR2 SQIVND (reference sequence). The chain's CDR3 is CASSINRLNTEAFF. CDR3 DNA sequence: TGTGCCAGTAGTATAAACAGGTTGAACACTGAAGCTTTCTTT.

The genes are TRBV2 and TRBJ1-1; maybe TRBD1 (6 bases). CDR1 is SNHLY, CDR2 FYNNEI, per germline. V was trimmed by 7 bases and J by 8 bases, leaving 17 bases between them. The CDR3 length is 13 residues. CDR3 in amino acids: CASKRGATIEAFF. CDR3 bases: TGTGCCAGCAAGAGGGGGGCCACAATCGAAGCTTTCTTT.

As for this clone: No DNA is shown, since the ends of the CDR3 on it are uncertain; the CDR3 is the one TCRdb lists. The chain carries TRBV6-9 and TRBJ1-5. Germline loops: CDR1 MNHGY, CDR2 SVAAGI. The CDR3 is 18 amino acids in total, end residues counted. CDR3 loop: CASSYSVRGTVYNQPQHF.

Only one count was recorded for this clone. The V gene is TRBV5-1, the J gene TRBJ1-1, with D unclear. The germline CDR1 and CDR2 sequences are SGHRS and YFSETQ. Trimming stripped 4 bases from V and 8 bases from J, with 15 bases between. There are 13 residues in the CDR3. CDR3 in amino acids: CASSPFSRMEAFF. Here the CDR3 DNA reads TGCGCCAGCAGCCCTTTTTCGAGGATGGAAGCTTTCTTT.